The sequence of this TCR beta chain was determined in a study of beta chain features in type 1 diabetes. Every bit of the isolated RNA underwent reverse transcription, so sequencing read expressed TCRB transcripts. Around 950,000 reads per sample were averaged for stem cell-like memory samples. Only in-frame clones appear in the TCRdb table, and some are missing; sequencing was by immunoSEQ multiplex PCR. The sample yields around 19,000 clones, about 50% seen once. General study points: Across patients, naive, central memory and Treg TCRB repertoires exhibited apparently greater similarity than was observed across healthy donors.

Germline loops: CDR1 SSHAT, CDR2 FNYEAQ (reference sequence). There are 17 residues in the CDR3. For this clone: Its antigen is not known.

A CD45RO/CCR7/CD25/CD127/CD95/CD27 panel sorted naive, central memory, regulatory and stem cell-like memory CD4+ cells. V gene TRBV7-7 combines with J gene TRBJ1-4, with a weak D call TRBD1 (5 bases). What was sequenced was stem cell memory CD4+ T cells from blood. The receptor's source is a young man in good health. The CDR3 sequence is CAGSLGNSGSGAEKLFF. The CDR3 DNA sequence: TGTGCTGGCAGCTTAGGAAATTCAGGGAGCGGGGCTGAAAAACTGTTTTTT.